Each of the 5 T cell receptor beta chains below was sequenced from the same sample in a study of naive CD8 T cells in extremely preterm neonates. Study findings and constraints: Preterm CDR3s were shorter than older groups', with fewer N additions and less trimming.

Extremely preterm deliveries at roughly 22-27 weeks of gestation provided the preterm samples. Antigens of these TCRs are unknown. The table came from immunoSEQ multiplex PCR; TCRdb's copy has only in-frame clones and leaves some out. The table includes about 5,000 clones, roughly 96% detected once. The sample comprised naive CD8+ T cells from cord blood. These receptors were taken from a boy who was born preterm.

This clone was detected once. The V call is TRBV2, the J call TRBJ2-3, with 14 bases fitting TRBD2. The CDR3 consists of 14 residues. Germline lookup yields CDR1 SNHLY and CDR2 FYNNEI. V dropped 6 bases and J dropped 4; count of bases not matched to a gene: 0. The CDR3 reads CASRGLAGADTQYF. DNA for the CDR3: TGTGCCAGCAGGGGACTAGCGGGGGCAGATACGCAGTATTTT.

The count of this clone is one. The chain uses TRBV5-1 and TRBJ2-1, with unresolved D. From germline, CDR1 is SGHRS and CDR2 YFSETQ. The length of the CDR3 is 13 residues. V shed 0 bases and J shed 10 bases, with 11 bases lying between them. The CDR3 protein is CASSLGIGREQFF. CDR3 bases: TGCGCCAGCAGCTTGGGAATAGGACGGGAGCAGTTCTTC.

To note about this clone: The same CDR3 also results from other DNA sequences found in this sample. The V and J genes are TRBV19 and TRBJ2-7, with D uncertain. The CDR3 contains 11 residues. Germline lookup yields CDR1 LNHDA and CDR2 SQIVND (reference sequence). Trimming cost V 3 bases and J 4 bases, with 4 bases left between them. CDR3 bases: TGTGCCAGTAGTATGGGGTACGAGCAGTACTTC. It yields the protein CASSMGYEQYF.

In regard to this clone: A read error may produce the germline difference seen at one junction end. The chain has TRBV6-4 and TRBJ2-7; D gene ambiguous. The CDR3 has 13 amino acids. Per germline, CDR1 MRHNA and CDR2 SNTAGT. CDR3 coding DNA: TGTGCCAGCAGTTACTCGAGCGAGCACGAGCAGTACTTC. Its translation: CASSYSSEHEQYF.

CDR3 in amino acids: CAISDNTGELFF. The CDR3 DNA is TGTGCCATCAGTGACAACACCGGGGAGCTGTTTTTT. The chain recombines TRBV10-3 with TRBJ2-2; no definite D call. The CDR3 has 12 residues. Germline V lookup: CDR1 ENHRY, CDR2 SYGVKD. V gave up 3 bases and J gave up 2 bases, with 1 base separating them.